The present T cell receptor beta chain was sequenced within a study of radiotherapy plus CTLA-4 blockade in lung cancer. Some clones are missing from TCRdb's copy, which holds only in-frame ones; the method was immunoSEQ multiplex PCR. The sample has about 54,000 clones, under 85% seen once. V was clipped by 0 bases and J by 1 base, with 8 bases between them. The CDR3 sequence is 14 residues long. Germline V gives CDR1 SGHRS, CDR2 YFSETQ. The material sequenced was peripheral blood, taken from a patient treated with radiotherapy plus ipilimumab. The clonotype originates from a human donor with non-small cell lung cancer who had a partial response to radiotherapy plus ipilimumab. The genes are TRBV5-1 and TRBJ2-7, with a tentative D call TRBD2 (6 bases). In DNA, the CDR3 is TGCGCCAGCAGCTTGGGCGGGGTTTCCTACGAGCAGTACTTC. Amino acids: CASSLGGVSYEQYF.